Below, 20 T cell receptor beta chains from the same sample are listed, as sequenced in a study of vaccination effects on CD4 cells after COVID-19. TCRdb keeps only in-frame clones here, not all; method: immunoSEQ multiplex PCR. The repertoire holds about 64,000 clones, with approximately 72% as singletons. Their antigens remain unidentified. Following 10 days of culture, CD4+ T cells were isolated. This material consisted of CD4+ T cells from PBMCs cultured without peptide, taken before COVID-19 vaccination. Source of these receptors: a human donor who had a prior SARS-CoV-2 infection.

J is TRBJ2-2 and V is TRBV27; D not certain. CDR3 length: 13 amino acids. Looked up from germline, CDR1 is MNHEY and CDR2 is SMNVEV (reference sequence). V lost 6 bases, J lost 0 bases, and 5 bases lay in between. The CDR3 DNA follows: TGTGCCAGCAGGACGACGAACACCGGGGAGCTGTTTTTT. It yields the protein CASRTTNTGELFF.

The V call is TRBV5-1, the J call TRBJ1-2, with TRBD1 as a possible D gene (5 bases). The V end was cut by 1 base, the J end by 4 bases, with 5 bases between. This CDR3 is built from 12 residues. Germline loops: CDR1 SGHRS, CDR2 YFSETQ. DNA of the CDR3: TGCGCCAGCAGCTTGCAGGGCTATGGCTACACCTTC. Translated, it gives CASSLQGYGYTF.

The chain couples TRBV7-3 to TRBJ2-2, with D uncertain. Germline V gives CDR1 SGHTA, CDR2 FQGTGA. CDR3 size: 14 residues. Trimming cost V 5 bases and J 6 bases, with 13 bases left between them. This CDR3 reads CASSPSASAGELFF. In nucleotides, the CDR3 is TGTGCCAGCAGCCCCTCGGCTTCCGCCGGGGAGCTGTTTTTT.

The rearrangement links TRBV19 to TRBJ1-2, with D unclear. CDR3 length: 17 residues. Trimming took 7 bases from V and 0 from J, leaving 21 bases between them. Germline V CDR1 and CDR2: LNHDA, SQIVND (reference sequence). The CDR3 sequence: CASTPLMPGATNYGYTF. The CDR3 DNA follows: TGTGCCAGTACGCCCCTGATGCCGGGAGCTACTAACTATGGCTACACCTTC.

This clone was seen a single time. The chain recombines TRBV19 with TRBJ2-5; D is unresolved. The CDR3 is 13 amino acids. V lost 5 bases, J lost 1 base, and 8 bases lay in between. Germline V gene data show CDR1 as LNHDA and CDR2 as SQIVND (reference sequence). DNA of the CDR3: TGTGCCAGTAGTTTGCTAGGCCAAGAGACCCAGTACTTC. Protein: CASSLLGQETQYF.

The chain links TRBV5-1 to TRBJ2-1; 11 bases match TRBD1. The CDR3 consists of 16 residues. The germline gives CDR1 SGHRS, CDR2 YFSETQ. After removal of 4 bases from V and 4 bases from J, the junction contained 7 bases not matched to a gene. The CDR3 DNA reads TGCGCCAGCAGCGACATGGGGACAGGGGGATACAATGAGCAGTTCTTC. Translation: CASSDMGTGGYNEQFF. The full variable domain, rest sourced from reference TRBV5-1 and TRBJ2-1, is KAGVTQTPRYLIKTRGQQVTLSCSPISGHRSVSWYQQTPGQGLQFLFEYFSETQRNKGNFPGRFSGRQFSNSRSEMNVSTLELGDSALYLCASSDMGTGGYNEQFFGPGTRLTVL.

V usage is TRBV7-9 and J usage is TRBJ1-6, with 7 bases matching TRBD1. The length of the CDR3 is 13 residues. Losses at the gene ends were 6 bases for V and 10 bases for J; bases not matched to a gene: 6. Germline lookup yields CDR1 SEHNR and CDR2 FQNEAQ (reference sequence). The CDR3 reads CASRGGGDSPLHF. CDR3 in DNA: TGTGCCAGCAGAGGGGGCGGTGACTCACCCCTCCACTTT.

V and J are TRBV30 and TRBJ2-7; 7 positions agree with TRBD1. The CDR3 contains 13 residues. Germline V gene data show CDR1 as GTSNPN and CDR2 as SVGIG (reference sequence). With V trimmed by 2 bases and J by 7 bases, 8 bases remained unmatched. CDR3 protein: CAWSLQGPGEQYF. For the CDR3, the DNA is TGTGCCTGGAGTTTACAGGGGCCGGGGGAGCAGTACTTC.

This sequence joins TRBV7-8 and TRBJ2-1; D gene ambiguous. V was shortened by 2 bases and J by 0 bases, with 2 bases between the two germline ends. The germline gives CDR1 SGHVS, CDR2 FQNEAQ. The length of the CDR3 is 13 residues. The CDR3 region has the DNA TGTGCCAGCAGCTTAAGCTCCTACAATGAGCAGTTCTTC. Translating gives CASSLSSYNEQFF.

The CDR3 DNA follows: TGCGCCAGCAGCCCTGGTGGGGGGAGCTCCTATAATTCACCCCTCCACTTT. Encoded protein: CASSPGGGSSYNSPLHF. This chain connects TRBV5-1 to TRBJ1-6; a possible D gene is TRBD1 (5 bases). Germline V gene data show CDR1 as SGHRS and CDR2 as YFSETQ. The V end was cut by 4 bases, the J end by 0 bases, with 14 bases between. The CDR3 contains 17 residues.

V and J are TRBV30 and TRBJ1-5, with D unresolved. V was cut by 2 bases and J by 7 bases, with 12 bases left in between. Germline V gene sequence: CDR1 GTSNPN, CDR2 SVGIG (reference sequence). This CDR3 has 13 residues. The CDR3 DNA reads TGTGCCTGGAGTTCAGGAAACCCGCAGCCCCAGCATTTT. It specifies CAWSSGNPQPQHF.

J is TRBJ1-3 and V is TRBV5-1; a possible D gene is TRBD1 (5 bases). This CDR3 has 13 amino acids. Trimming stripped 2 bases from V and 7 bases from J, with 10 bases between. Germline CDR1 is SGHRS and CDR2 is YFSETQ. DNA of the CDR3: TGCGCCAGCAGCTTCTCCCAGGGCAACACCATATATTTT. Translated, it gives CASSFSQGNTIYF.

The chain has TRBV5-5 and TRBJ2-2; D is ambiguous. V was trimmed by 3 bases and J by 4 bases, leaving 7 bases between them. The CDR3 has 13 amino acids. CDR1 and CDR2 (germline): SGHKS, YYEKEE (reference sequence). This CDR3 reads CASSYLGTGELFF. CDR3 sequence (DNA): TGTGCCAGCAGCTACCTAGGCACCGGGGAGCTGTTTTTT.

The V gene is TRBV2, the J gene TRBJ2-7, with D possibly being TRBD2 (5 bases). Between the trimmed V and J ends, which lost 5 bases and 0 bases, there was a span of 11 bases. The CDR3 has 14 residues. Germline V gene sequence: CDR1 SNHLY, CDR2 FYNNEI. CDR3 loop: CASSREGSSYEQYF. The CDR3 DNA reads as TGTGCCAGCAGTAGAGAGGGTAGCTCCTACGAGCAGTACTTC.

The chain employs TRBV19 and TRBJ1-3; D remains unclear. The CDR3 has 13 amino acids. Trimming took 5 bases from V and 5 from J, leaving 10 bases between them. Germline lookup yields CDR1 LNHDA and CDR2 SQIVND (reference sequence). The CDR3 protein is CASSSGRRNTIYF. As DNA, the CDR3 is TGTGCCAGTAGTTCAGGACGCCGAAACACCATATATTTT.

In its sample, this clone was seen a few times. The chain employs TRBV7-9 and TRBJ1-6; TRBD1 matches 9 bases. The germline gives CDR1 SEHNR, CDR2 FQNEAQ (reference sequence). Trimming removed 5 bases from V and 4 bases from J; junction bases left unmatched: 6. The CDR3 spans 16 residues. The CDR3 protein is CASSLGQGIYNSPLHF. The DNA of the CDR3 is TGTGCCAGCAGCCTAGGACAGGGGATATATAATTCACCCCTCCACTTT.

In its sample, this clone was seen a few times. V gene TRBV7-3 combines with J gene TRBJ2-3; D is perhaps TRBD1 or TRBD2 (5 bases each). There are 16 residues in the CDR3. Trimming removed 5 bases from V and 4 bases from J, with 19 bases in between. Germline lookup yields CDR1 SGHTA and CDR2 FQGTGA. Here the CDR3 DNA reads TGTGCCAGCAGCATGGGACCTCAGTCGGGCCCAGATACGCAGTATTTT. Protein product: CASSMGPQSGPDTQYF.

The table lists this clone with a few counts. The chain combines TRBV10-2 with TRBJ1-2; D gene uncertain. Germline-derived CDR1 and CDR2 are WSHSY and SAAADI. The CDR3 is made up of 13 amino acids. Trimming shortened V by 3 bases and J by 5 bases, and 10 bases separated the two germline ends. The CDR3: CASSDRTTYGYTF. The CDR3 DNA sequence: TGCGCCAGCAGTGACAGGACTACATATGGCTACACCTTC.

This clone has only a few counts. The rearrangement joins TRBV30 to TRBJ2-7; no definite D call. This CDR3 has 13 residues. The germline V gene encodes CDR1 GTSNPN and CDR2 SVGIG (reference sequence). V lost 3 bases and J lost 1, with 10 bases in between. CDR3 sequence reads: CAWRLSGSYEQYF. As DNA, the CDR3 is TGTGCCTGGAGACTTTCCGGATCCTACGAGCAGTACTTC.

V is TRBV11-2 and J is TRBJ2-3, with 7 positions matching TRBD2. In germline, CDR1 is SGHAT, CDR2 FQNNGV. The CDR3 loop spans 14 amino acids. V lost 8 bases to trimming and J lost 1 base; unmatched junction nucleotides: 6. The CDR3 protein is CASGVGGGTDTQYF. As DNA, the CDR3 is TGTGCCAGCGGGGTGGGAGGGGGCACAGATACGCAGTATTTT.